Listed here are 27 T cell receptor beta chains from one sample, sequenced in a study of OX40 agonist ivuxolimab in advanced cancers. Here immunoSEQ multiplex PCR was the method, and the copy in TCRdb shows in-frame clones only, minus some. The repertoire holds some 66,000 clones, around 83% seen once, with roughly 2.4% in the top ten. Sequenced material: CD4+ or CD8+ T cells sorted from blood, taken in a trial of the OX40 agonist ivuxolimab. The receptor set was obtained from an adult with an advanced solid tumor such as melanoma, head and neck, liver or kidney cancer.

The gene calls are TRBV19 and TRBJ1-6; TRBD1 might be the D (5 bases). Germline V gene data show CDR1 as LNHDA and CDR2 as SQIVND (reference sequence). Trimming pared 4 bases from V and 0 bases from J, leaving 16 bases between. CDR3 length: 18 residues. CDR3 residues: CASSNQGRRSSYNSPLHF. The DNA of the CDR3 is TGTGCCAGTAGTAACCAGGGCCGACGGAGCTCCTATAATTCACCCCTCCACTTT.

This chain joins TRBV7-8 and TRBJ2-1, with TRBD2 matching 14 bases. The junction had 8 bases not matched to a gene; V was cut back by 1 base and J by 0 bases. The germline gives CDR1 SGHVS, CDR2 FQNEAQ. The CDR3 is 20 amino acids. CDR3 sequence (DNA): TGTGCCAGCAGCTTAGGAGGGACTAGCGGGAGTTTCAACTCCTACAATGAGCAGTTCTTC. Its translation: CASSLGGTSGSFNSYNEQFF. Variable domain in full (rest from reference TRBV7-8 and TRBJ2-1): GAGVSQSPRYKVAKRGQDVALRCDPISGHVSLFWYQQALGQGPEFLTYFQNEAQLDKSGLPSDRFFAERPEGSVSTLKIQRTQQEDSAVYLCASSLGGTSGSFNSYNEQFFGPGTRLTVL.

The V and J genes are TRBV18 and TRBJ2-5; 7 bases agree with TRBD2. V lost 1 base to trimming and J lost 1 base; unmatched junction nucleotides: 6. This CDR3 has 16 amino acids. Germline values: CDR1 KGHSH, CDR2 LQKENI. CDR3 loop: CASSPRVGGSQETQYF. The CDR3 DNA sequence: TGTGCCAGCTCACCACGAGTGGGAGGGTCCCAAGAGACCCAGTACTTC.

The rearrangement joins TRBV5-1 to TRBJ2-1; 10 positions match TRBD2. J gave up 6 bases and V 4 bases, and 13 bases lay outside the gene matches. CDR1 SGHRS and CDR2 YFSETQ come from the germline V gene. CDR3 size: 17 residues. CDR3 bases: TGCGCCAGCAGCAACACCCCCGGACTAGCGGTCGCCAATGAGCAGTTCTTC. It translates to CASSNTPGLAVANEQFF.

The CDR3 sequence is CASSLAGSSVASEQYF. The CDR3 DNA follows: TGTGCCAGCAGCTTAGCCGGTAGCAGCGTTGCATCGGAGCAGTACTTC. J is TRBJ2-7 and V is TRBV7-9; D is unresolved. The V gene's germline CDR1 is SEHNR and CDR2 FQNEAQ (reference sequence). V was trimmed by 0 bases and J by 7 bases, leaving 19 bases between them. The CDR3 has 16 residues.

The chain joins TRBV14 to TRBJ2-3; 7 nucleotides align to TRBD2. From germline, CDR1 is SGHDN and CDR2 FVKESK. V dropped 4 bases and J dropped 0; count of bases not matched to a gene: 4. The CDR3 extends over 15 amino acids. CDR3 nucleotide sequence: TGTGCCAGCAGCCTACTAGCGTCTAGCACAGATACGCAGTATTTT. It is translated as CASSLLASSTDTQYF.

The chain combines TRBV29-1 with TRBJ2-5; D tentatively reads TRBD1 or TRBD2 (5 bases each). The end of the DNA is better explained by TRBJ2-7, so the J call may be wrong. The germline V gene has CDR1 SQVTM and CDR2 ANQGSEA. The CDR3 consists of 14 residues. The DNA for the CDR3 is TGCAGCGTCCACGTCCCCTCCGGGGCTGACGAGCAGTACTTC. Translating gives CSVHVPSGADEQYF.

J is TRBJ2-7 and V is TRBV7-2; 7 bases map to TRBD2. The CDR3 consists of 18 residues. Per the germline V gene, CDR1 is SGHTA and CDR2 is FQGNSA. V shed 2 bases and J 0 bases; nucleotides not matched to a gene: 13. The DNA for the CDR3 is TGTGCCAGCAGCTTAAAGTCTGCTAGCGGACTTTACTCCTACGAGCAGTACTTC. It is translated as CASSLKSASGLYSYEQYF.

The chain uses TRBV15 and TRBJ1-3, with D possibly matching TRBD1 (5 bases). This CDR3 contains 16 residues. From germline, CDR1 is LNHNV and CDR2 YYDKDF (reference sequence). Between the trimmed V and J ends, which lost 1 base and 0 bases, there was a span of 10 bases. The CDR3 region has the DNA TGTGCCACCAGCAGAGGTCAGGGCACCTCTGGAAACACCATATATTTT. As protein: CATSRGQGTSGNTIYF.

The J gene is TRBJ1-2, the V gene TRBV5-1; D might be TRBD1 (5 bases). The CDR3 has 14 amino acids. CDR1 is SGHRS and CDR2 is YFSETQ in the germline V gene. Trimming shortened V by 5 bases and J by 0 bases, and 11 bases separated the two germline ends. CDR3 residues: CASRTAGSNYGYTF. The CDR3 nucleotides read TGCGCCAGCAGGACAGCAGGGTCTAACTATGGCTACACCTTC.

V and J are TRBV27 and TRBJ1-4; D might be TRBD1 (6 bases). The germline gives CDR1 MNHEY, CDR2 SMNVEV (reference sequence). V lost 0 bases and J 8 bases, leaving 16 bases between the germline ends. The CDR3 is 16 amino acids. The CDR3 loop is CASSLSKGRRGEKLFF. DNA of the CDR3: TGTGCCAGCAGTTTATCGAAAGGAAGGAGGGGGGAAAAACTGTTTTTT.

This chain links TRBV19 with TRBJ2-1; TRBD2 matches 7 bases. V shed 8 bases, J shed 9 bases, and the junction held 4 bases outside the gene matches. CDR3 size: 11 residues. CDR1 and CDR2 (germline): LNHDA, SQIVND (reference sequence). CDR3 nucleotide sequence: TGTGCCAGTGGACTAGTTTTTGAGCAGTTCTTC. Protein sequence: CASGLVFEQFF. Looking up the rest from reference TRBV19 and TRBJ2-1 gives the full variable domain: DGGITQSPKYLFRKEGQNVTLSCEQNLNHDAMYWYRQDPGQGLRLIYYSQIVNDFQKGDIAEGYSVSREKKESFPLTVTSAQKNPTAFYLCASGLVFEQFFGPGTRLTVL.

The V call is TRBV7-6, the J call TRBJ1-3; unclear D gene. The CDR3 runs to 14 residues. V lost 2 bases to trimming and J lost 11 bases, with 16 bases between them. The germline V gene encodes CDR1 SGHVS and CDR2 FNYEAQ. The CDR3 region is CASSLYTGLGAIYF. The CDR3 DNA reads as TGTGCCAGCAGCTTATATACGGGTTTAGGAGCCATATATTTT.

The chain is built from TRBV9 and TRBJ2-6, with 9 bases identical to TRBD2. This CDR3 is built from 18 residues. V was clipped by 3 bases and J by 1 base; unmatched bases: 8. Germline assignment: CDR1 SGDLS and CDR2 YYNGEE. In nucleotides, the CDR3 is TGTGCCAGCAGCGCCCCTAGCGGGAAACGGTCTGGGGCCAACGTCCTGACTTTC. This encodes CASSAPSGKRSGANVLTF.

The V call is TRBV6-5, the J call TRBJ2-6; D unresolved. Germline V gene lookup returns CDR1 MNHEY and CDR2 SVGAGI. The CDR3 is made up of 14 amino acids. V was pared by 6 bases and J by 0 bases, with 6 bases between. The CDR3 sequence is CASSRYSGANVLTF. As DNA, the CDR3 is TGTGCCAGCAGCAGATACTCTGGGGCCAACGTCCTGACTTTC.

This chain connects TRBV4-3 to TRBJ1-3; D might be TRBD1 (5 bases). This CDR3 is 16 amino acids long. Germline V gene data show CDR1 as LGHNA and CDR2 as YSLEER. The ends were cut back, 0 bases at V and 6 bases at J, with 15 bases in the middle. In DNA form, the CDR3 reads TGCGCCAGCAGCCAAGATTGGGGGGGGGTGGAAAACACCATATATTTT. It codes for CASSQDWGGVENTIYF.

The rearrangement links TRBV11-2 to TRBJ2-1; D remains unclear. The V end was cut by 2 bases, the J end by 0 bases, with 2 bases between. The CDR3 consists of 13 residues. Germline V lookup: CDR1 SGHAT, CDR2 FQNNGV. The CDR3 protein is CASSLTSYNEQFF. The CDR3 region has the DNA TGTGCCAGCAGCTTAACCTCCTACAATGAGCAGTTCTTC.

The rearrangement links TRBV28 to TRBJ2-7; D unresolved. This CDR3 has 11 amino acids. V was cut by 5 bases and J by 3 bases, with 5 bases left in between. Germline CDR1 reads MDHEN; CDR2 reads SYDVKM. The DNA of the CDR3 is TGTGCCAGCAGTCGAGTCTACGAGCAGTACTTC. It translates to CASSRVYEQYF.

This chain uses TRBV5-1 with TRBJ2-5; 12 bases map to TRBD2. Trimming at V came to 4 bases and at J to 5 bases, leaving 3 bases not matched to a gene. Germline V gives CDR1 SGHRS, CDR2 YFSETQ. The CDR3 is 14 residues long. CDR3 sequence (DNA): TGCGCCAGCAGCCTGACTAGCGGGAGTGAGACCCAGTACTTC. Translation: CASSLTSGSETQYF.

The chain carries TRBV27 and TRBJ2-2, with D maybe TRBD2 (6 bases). The CDR3 runs to 15 residues. The V end was cut by 0 bases, the J end by 6 bases, with 11 bases between. The germline V gene has CDR1 MNHEY and CDR2 SMNVEV (reference sequence). The CDR3, as DNA: TGTGCCAGCAGTTTATCCTCGGGGGTTCCCGGGGAGCTGTTTTTT. Encoded protein: CASSLSSGVPGELFF.

The chain carries TRBV7-8 and TRBJ2-1; 12 bases map to TRBD2. V was clipped by 5 bases and J by 8 bases; unmatched bases: 4. Germline values: CDR1 SGHVS, CDR2 FQNEAQ. This CDR3 has 14 amino acids. CDR3 region: CASSRTSGTHEQFF. CDR3 DNA: TGTGCCAGCAGCAGGACTAGCGGGACGCATGAGCAGTTCTTC.

The CDR3 bases are TGCGCCAGCAGCCAAGGGTCAGCGGGAGGGTCCGAGCAGTACTTC. This gives the protein CASSQGSAGGSEQYF. The chain carries TRBV4-1 and TRBJ2-7, with TRBD2 identical over 10 bases. V lost 1 base to trimming and J lost 6 bases; unmatched junction nucleotides: 6. This CDR3 contains 15 residues. Germline lookup yields CDR1 MGHRA and CDR2 YSYEKL.

This chain uses TRBV28 with TRBJ2-4; D might be TRBD2 (7 bases). Looked up from germline, CDR1 is MDHEN and CDR2 is SYDVKM. The CDR3 contains 17 residues. V lost 5 bases to trimming and J lost 3 bases, with 20 bases between them. The CDR3 DNA follows: TGTGCCAGCAGTCCCCAAGGGGGGGCTGGGAACAAAAACATTCAGTACTTC. It yields the protein CASSPQGGAGNKNIQYF. The variable domain in full, completed from reference TRBV28 and TRBJ2-4, reads DVKVTQSSRYLVKRTGEKVFLECVQDMDHENMFWYRQDPGLGLRLIYFSYDVKMKEKGDIPEGYSVSREKKERFSLILESASTNQTSMYLCASSPQGGAGNKNIQYFGAGTRLSVL.

This chain links TRBV5-1 with TRBJ2-5, with D tentatively TRBD1 or TRBD2 (5 bases each). The V gene's germline CDR1 is SGHRS and CDR2 YFSETQ. V was pared by 4 bases and J by 1 base, with 14 bases between. This CDR3 has 15 amino acids. Here the CDR3 reads CASSRGTATQETQYF. CDR3 DNA sequence: TGCGCCAGCAGCAGAGGGACGGCCACCCAAGAGACCCAGTACTTC.

The chain uses TRBV5-1 and TRBJ2-3; D is unresolved. CDR1 and CDR2 from the germline V gene are SGHRS and YFSETQ. There are 15 residues in the CDR3. V was cut by 1 base and J by 0 bases, with 9 bases left in between. CDR3 sequence: CASSLPASSTDTQYF. The CDR3 DNA sequence: TGCGCCAGCAGCTTGCCTGCGAGTAGCACAGATACGCAGTATTTT.

Only one count was recorded for this clone. The rearrangement joins TRBV28 to TRBJ2-3; 8 bases line up with TRBD1. V shed 3 bases, J shed 6 bases, and the junction held 8 bases outside the gene matches. CDR1 and CDR2 from the germline V gene are MDHEN and SYDVKM. The length of the CDR3 is 15 residues. Here the CDR3 reads CASSFQQGALDTQYF. CDR3 DNA: TGTGCCAGCAGTTTCCAGCAGGGGGCGCTGGATACGCAGTATTTT.

V and J are TRBV11-3 and TRBJ2-7, with 9 bases lining up with TRBD1. There are 15 residues in the CDR3. The V and J ends lost 5 bases and 1 base, in that order; junction bases with no gene match: 6. Per germline, CDR1 SGHNT and CDR2 YENEEA. Here the CDR3 reads CASSARDRESYEQYF. Here the CDR3 DNA reads TGTGCCAGCAGCGCCCGGGACAGGGAATCCTACGAGCAGTACTTC. The full variable domain, in which reference TRBV11-3 and TRBJ2-7 provide the parts outside the CDR3, is EAGVVQSPRYKIIEKKQPVAFWCNPISGHNTLYWYLQNLGQGPELLIRYENEEAVDDSQLPKDRFSAERLKGVDSTLKIQPAELGDSAVYLCASSARDRESYEQYFGPGTRLTVT.